This is a list of T cell receptor beta chains from one sample in a study of technical replicates of blood from several donors. Here immunoSEQ multiplex PCR was the method, and the copy in TCRdb shows in-frame clones only, minus some. This table has 59,000 or so clones, roughly 93% appearing once. Sequenced sample: PBMCs. Every receptor here comes from a human donor in good health. Some clones in this sample may be carry-over from other donors' samples. Each CDR3 is given with its conserved first and last residue. The D gene is left open where the match is weak. The size field is filled for only some rows; it gives once, few, many or a size class.

J: TRBJ1-2; length: 13; V: TRBV7-9; D: .; size: .; CDR3: CASSSQGVTGYTF; DNA: TGTGCCAGCAGCTCGCAAGGGGTTACTGGCTACACCTTC
J: TRBJ2-5; length: 19; V: TRBV15; D: TRBD1; size: .; CDR3: CATSRDGDRGNPGRETQYF; DNA: TGTGCCACCAGCAGAGATGGGGACAGGGGTAACCCTGGGAGAGAGACCCAGTACTTC
J: TRBJ1-5; length: 17; V: TRBV4-2; D: TRBD1; size: .; CDR3: CASSQGDRVNSNQPQHF; DNA: TGTGCCAGCAGCCAAGGGGACAGGGTTAATAGCAATCAGCCCCAGCATTTT
J: TRBJ1-3; length: 14; V: TRBV6-6; D: .; size: .; CDR3: CATKTRGSGNTIYF; DNA: TGTGCCACAAAAACCAGGGGCTCTGGAAACACCATATATTTT
J: TRBJ1-2; length: 15; V: TRBV6-1; D: TRBD1; size: .; CDR3: CASSVPDQGGDGYTF; DNA: TGTGCCAGCAGCGTCCCTGATCAGGGGGGAGATGGCTACACCTTC
J: TRBJ2-4; length: 15; V: TRBV25-1; D: TRBD2; size: .; CDR3: CASSDASGGKNIQYF; DNA: TGTGCCAGCAGTGATGCTAGCGGGGGGAAAAACATTCAGTACTTC
J: TRBJ2-1; length: 15; V: TRBV11-2; D: .; size: .; CDR3: CASSPTRGSYNEQFF; DNA: TGTGCCAGCAGCCCGACCCGAGGCTCCTACAATGAGCAGTTCTTC
J: TRBJ2-4; length: 14; V: TRBV7-6; D: .; size: .; CDR3: CASSLGARGDIQYF; DNA: TGTGCCAGCAGCTTAGGGGCCAGGGGAGACATTCAGTACTTC
J: TRBJ1-6; length: 14; V: TRBV9; D: TRBD1; size: .; CDR3: CASSGQGDNSPLHF; DNA: TGTGCCAGCAGCGGACAGGGGGATAATTCACCCCTCCACTTT
J: TRBJ1-4; length: 14; V: TRBV7-8; D: TRBD1; size: once; CDR3: CASSLGQRNEKLFF; DNA: TGTGCCAGCAGCTTGGGACAGCGGAATGAAAAACTGTTTTTT
J: TRBJ1-6; length: 15; V: TRBV5-1; D: TRBD1; size: .; CDR3: CASSPGDRENSPLHF; DNA: TGCGCCAGCAGCCCCGGGGACAGGGAGAATTCACCCCTCCACTTT
J: TRBJ1-1; length: 13; V: TRBV7-9; D: .; size: .; CDR3: CASSFLRQSEAFF; DNA: TGTGCCAGCAGCTTTCTGAGACAGAGTGAAGCTTTCTTT
J: TRBJ2-3; length: 12; V: TRBV6-6; D: .; size: .; CDR3: CAIAPALDTQYF; DNA: TGTGCCATAGCGCCCGCACTGGATACGCAGTATTTT
J: TRBJ2-5; length: 16; V: TRBV6-5; D: TRBD2; size: .; CDR3: CASSYSPGGGKETQYF; DNA: TGTGCCAGCAGTTACTCACCGGGCGGGGGGAAAGAGACCCAGTACTTC
J: TRBJ1-5; length: 16; V: TRBV10-3; D: TRBD1; size: once; CDR3: CAISDTDRGREQPQHF; DNA: TGTGCCATCAGTGACACCGACAGGGGGCGGGAGCAGCCCCAGCATTTT
J: TRBJ2-1; length: 16; V: TRBV30; D: TRBD2; size: once; CDR3: CAWSVPGLAGAGEQFF; DNA: TGTGCCTGGAGTGTACCGGGACTAGCGGGAGCCGGTGAGCAGTTCTTC
J: TRBJ2-3; length: 15; V: TRBV6-4; D: TRBD2; size: once; CDR3: CASSGRAGVGDTQYF; DNA: TGTGCCAGCAGTGGCAGAGCGGGAGTGGGAGATACGCAGTATTTT
J: TRBJ1-1; length: 16; V: TRBV9; D: TRBD1; size: .; CDR3: CASSVTGGLRNTEAFF; DNA: TGTGCCAGCAGCGTGACAGGGGGCTTAAGGAACACTGAAGCTTTCTTT
J: TRBJ2-7; length: 15; V: TRBV7-2; D: .; size: .; CDR3: CASSTLGASLSEQYF; DNA: TGTGCCAGCAGTACGTTAGGGGCTAGTTTATCCGAGCAGTACTTC
J: TRBJ2-2; length: 15; V: TRBV18; D: .; size: .; CDR3: CASSPRAGGAGELFF; DNA: TGTGCCAGCTCACCACGGGCAGGCGGGGCCGGGGAGCTGTTTTTT
J: TRBJ2-7; length: 15; V: TRBV7-8; D: TRBD2; size: once; CDR3: CASSLGTSGVYEQYF; DNA: TGTGCCAGCAGCTTAGGGACTAGCGGTGTTTACGAGCAGTACTTC
J: TRBJ1-6; length: 13; V: TRBV7-2; D: .; size: .; CDR3: CASSLEGGSPLHF; DNA: TGTGCCAGCAGCTTGGAGGGGGGGTCACCCCTCCACTTT
J: TRBJ1-5; length: 15; V: TRBV2; D: TRBD1; size: .; CDR3: CASSGQGASNQPQHF; DNA: TGTGCCAGCAGTGGACAGGGGGCAAGCAATCAGCCCCAGCATTTT
J: TRBJ2-1; length: 14; V: TRBV25-1; D: TRBD2; size: once; CDR3: CASSELSGASPQFF; DNA: TGTGCCAGCAGTGAACTTAGCGGGGCCTCTCCCCAGTTCTTC
J: TRBJ2-7; length: 15; V: TRBV5-1; D: TRBD2; size: once; CDR3: CASSVSLADPYEQYF; DNA: TGCGCCAGCAGCGTCTCTCTAGCGGATCCCTACGAGCAGTACTTC
J: TRBJ2-5; length: 13; V: TRBV7-2; D: .; size: once; CDR3: CASSLSRGDTQYF; DNA: TGTGCCAGCAGCTTGAGCAGGGGGGATACCCAGTACTTC